The 3 T cell receptor beta chains in this list originate from one sample, sequenced in a study of T cell repertoires in cytomegalovirus infection. Via MiXCR, TCRdb re-called the reads, giving one row per CDR3 protein. Of 900,000 to 950,000 distinct CDR3 sequences listed, around 32% are singletons. Their target antigens are unknown. The specimen comprised cultured CD8+ T cells from PBMCs, sampled from culture after CMV antigen stimulation. These receptors were taken from a human donor in good health (CMV status not recorded). Some clones in this sample may be carry-over from other donors' samples.

This chain uses TRBV5-4 with TRBJ2-1; D remains unclear. Germline values: CDR1 SGHNT, CDR2 YYREEE (reference sequence). V was pared by 0 bases and J by 6 bases, with 19 bases between. CDR3 length equals 17 residues. CDR3 nucleotide sequence: TGTGCCAGCAGCTTGGCCTTAGTCTCTACTTCGGGCAATGAGCAGTTCTTC. It codes for CASSLALVSTSGNEQFF.

For this clonotype: An end of the junction does not agree with germline; a read error may underlie this. The chain uses TRBV20-1 and TRBJ1-2; a weak D match, TRBD1 (5 bases). The CDR3 contains 13 residues. Germline V gives CDR1 DFQATT, CDR2 SNEGSKA (reference sequence). The CDR3 DNA is TGCAGTGCCAGAGTCAGGGAATTCTATGGCTACACCTTC. It specifies CSARVREFYGYTF.

The J gene is TRBJ2-3, the V gene TRBV5-1, with unresolved D. V was cut by 7 bases and J by 4 bases, with 16 bases left in between. CDR1 and CDR2 from the germline V gene are SGHRS and YFSETQ. The CDR3 runs 14 residues. CDR3 in amino acids: CASCPGDSADTQYF. The DNA for the CDR3 is TGCGCCAGCTGCCCAGGTGACTCGGCAGATACGCAGTATTTT.